These T cell receptor beta chains were read from a single sample in a study of memory CD4+ T cells and cytomegalovirus serostatus. The table came from immunoSEQ multiplex PCR; TCRdb's copy has only in-frame clones and leaves some out. This sample has about 75,000 clones, with roughly 78% found just once. The specimen was memory CD4+ T cells from blood. All receptors come from an adult in good health and CMV-seropositive. Both conserved end residues are part of each CDR3. Each record gives: clone size, V gene, J gene, D gene, CDR3 DNA, CDR3 protein. A D gene is named only where the DNA matches it firmly. The size field is filled for only some rows; it gives once, few, many or a size class.

once	TRBV7-2	TRBJ1-3	NA	TGTGCCAGCAGCCGAGCGGGTAACACCATATATTTT	CASSRAGNTIYF
few	TRBV27	TRBJ2-2	TRBD2	TGTGCCAGCAGTTCCCCGGGACTAGCGGGGGGGCCCGGGGAGCTGTTTTTT	CASSSPGLAGGPGELFF
NA	TRBV19	TRBJ2-1	NA	TGTGCCAGTAGTATTTGGGGGATGCCCTACAATGAGCAGTTCTTC	CASSIWGMPYNEQFF
NA	TRBV7-2	TRBJ1-2	TRBD1	TGTGCCAGCAGCTTAGGAAGACAGGGCGGGATAAACTATGGCTACACCTTC	CASSLGRQGGINYGYTF
NA	TRBV9	TRBJ1-1	NA	TGTGCCAGCAGCGCCCAGCCAACAGAGGACACTGAAGCTTTCTTT	CASSAQPTEDTEAFF
NA	TRBV7-9	TRBJ1-2	NA	TGTGCCAGCAGCTTTGGGTTAGCTAACTATGGCTACACCTTC	CASSFGLANYGYTF
NA	TRBV2	TRBJ2-3	TRBD2	TGTGCCAGCAACCGGGGGGGTAGCACAGATACGCAGTATTTT	CASNRGGSTDTQYF
NA	TRBV6-6	TRBJ1-2	NA	TGTGCCAGCAGTTACTCATCAGGGACCATCTATGGCTACACCTTC	CASSYSSGTIYGYTF
NA	TRBV5-4	TRBJ1-4	TRBD1	TGTGCCAGCAGCTTCGGGGACAGCGAAAAACTGTTTTTT	CASSFGDSEKLFF
NA	TRBV11-3	TRBJ2-2	TRBD1	TGTGCCAGCAGCCCAGGGACAGGGGACACCGGGGAGCTGTTTTTT	CASSPGTGDTGELFF
NA	TRBV10-3	TRBJ2-7	NA	TGTGCCATCAGTGAGACAGGGCCTTATTGGGGGCAGTACTTC	CAISETGPYWGQYF
NA	TRBV6-5	TRBJ1-6	TRBD1	TGTGCCAGCAGTTCCACCAGGGGGGGGAATTCACCCCTCCACTTT	CASSSTRGGNSPLHF
NA	TRBV28	TRBJ2-1	TRBD1	TGTGCCAGCAGTTCTAGGAGACAGGGGAGCTCCTACAATGAGCAGTTCTTC	CASSSRRQGSSYNEQFF
NA	TRBV5-4	TRBJ1-5	NA	TGTGCCAGCAGCAGGGACGGTCTCAATCAGCCCCAGCATTTT	CASSRDGLNQPQHF
NA	TRBV6-4	TRBJ1-2	NA	TGTGCCAGCAGGGATACTTCCCAAACGGGAAACTATGGCTACACCTTC	CASRDTSQTGNYGYTF
NA	TRBV28	TRBJ1-2	NA	TGTGCCAGCAGGCTACGGGGGGGCCATGGCTACACCTTC	CASRLRGGHGYTF
NA	TRBV6-1	TRBJ2-5	TRBD2	TGTGCCAGCAGTGAAGGAGGGGCTAGCGGGAGCCAAGAGACCCAGTACTTC	CASSEGGASGSQETQYF
few	TRBV7-2	TRBJ1-2	TRBD1	TGTGCCAGCAGCCCGAAAGGACAGGACTATGGCTACACCTTC	CASSPKGQDYGYTF
NA	TRBV25-1	TRBJ2-3	NA	TGTGCCAGCAGAAGATCCCCCCCTGGGACAGATACGCAGTATTTT	CASRRSPPGTDTQYF
few	TRBV18	TRBJ1-1	TRBD1	TGTGCCAGCTCACCACGGCAGGGGGCGCCAGGCACTGAAGCTTTCTTT	CASSPRQGAPGTEAFF
NA	TRBV4-1	TRBJ2-3	TRBD2	TGCGCCAGCAGCCAAGCCGTACTAGCGGGGGGGCCTAGGTTTGCAGATACGCAGTATTTT	CASSQAVLAGGPRFADTQYF
few	TRBV7-2	TRBJ1-2	TRBD1	TGTGCCAGCAGCTTAGGGGTCGGACAGGGAATGGAGGGCTACACCTTC	CASSLGVGQGMEGYTF
few	TRBV7-2	TRBJ1-1	NA	TGTGCCAGCACCCGAGACAGAATGAACACTGAAGCTTTCTTT	CASTRDRMNTEAFF
NA	TRBV7-2	TRBJ1-5	TRBD1	TGTGCCAGCAGCTCTGGGGACAGGGTTAGCAATCAGCCCCAGCATTTT	CASSSGDRVSNQPQHF
NA	TRBV7-2	TRBJ2-5	TRBD2	TGTGCCAGCAGCGGGCAACTAGCGGGAGTAGAGACCCAGTACTTC	CASSGQLAGVETQYF
NA	TRBV30	TRBJ1-5	NA	TGTGCCTGGAGTGTACAAGAGGGTCAGCCCCAGCATTTT	CAWSVQEGQPQHF
NA	TRBV19	TRBJ1-1	NA	TGTGCCAGTAGTATACGCGGCGACGAAGCTTTCTTT	CASSIRGDEAFF
NA	TRBV21-1	TRBJ1-1	NA	TGTGCCAGCAGCAAATTCGGGGTGAACACTGAAGCTTTCTTT	CASSKFGVNTEAFF
NA	TRBV5-1	TRBJ1-6	NA	TGCGCCAGCAGCTTGACAGGACCCGATTCACCCCTCCACTTT	CASSLTGPDSPLHF